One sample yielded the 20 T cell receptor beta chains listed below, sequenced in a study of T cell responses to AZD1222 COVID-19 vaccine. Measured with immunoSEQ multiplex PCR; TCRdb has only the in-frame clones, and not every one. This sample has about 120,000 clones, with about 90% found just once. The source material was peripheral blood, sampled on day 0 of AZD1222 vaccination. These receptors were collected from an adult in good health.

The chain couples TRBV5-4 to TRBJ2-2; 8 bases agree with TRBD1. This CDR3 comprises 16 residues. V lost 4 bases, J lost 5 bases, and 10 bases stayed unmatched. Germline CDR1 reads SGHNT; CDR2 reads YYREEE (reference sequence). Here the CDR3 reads CASSGYDRGGTGELFF. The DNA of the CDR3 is TGTGCCAGCAGCGGGTACGACAGGGGCGGTACCGGGGAGCTGTTTTTT.

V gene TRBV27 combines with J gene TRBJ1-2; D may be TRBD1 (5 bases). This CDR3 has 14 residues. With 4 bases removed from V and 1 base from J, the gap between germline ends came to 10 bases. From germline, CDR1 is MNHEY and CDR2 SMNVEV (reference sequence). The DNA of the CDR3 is TGTGCCAGCAGTTCGACAGAACATAACTATGGCTACACCTTC. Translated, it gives CASSSTEHNYGYTF.

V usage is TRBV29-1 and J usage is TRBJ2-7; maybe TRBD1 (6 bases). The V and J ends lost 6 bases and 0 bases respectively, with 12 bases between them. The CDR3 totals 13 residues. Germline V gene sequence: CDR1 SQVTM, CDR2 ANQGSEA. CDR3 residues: CSVTRTVSYEQYF. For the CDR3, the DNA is TGCAGCGTAACTAGGACAGTCTCCTACGAGCAGTACTTC.

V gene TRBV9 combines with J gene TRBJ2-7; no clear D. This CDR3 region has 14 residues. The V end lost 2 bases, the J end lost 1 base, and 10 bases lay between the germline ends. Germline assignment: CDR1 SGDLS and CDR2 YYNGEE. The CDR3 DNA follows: TGTGCCAGCAGCGTCGGCGGCTCATCCTACGAGCAGTACTTC. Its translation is CASSVGGSSYEQYF.

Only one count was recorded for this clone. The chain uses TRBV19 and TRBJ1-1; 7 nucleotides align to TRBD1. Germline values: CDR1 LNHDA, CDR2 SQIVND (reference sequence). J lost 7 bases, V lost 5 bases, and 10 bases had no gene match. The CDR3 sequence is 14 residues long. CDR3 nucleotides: TGTGCCAGTAGTTTCAGACAGGGAGGGAGTGAAGCTTTCTTT. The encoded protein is CASSFRQGGSEAFF.

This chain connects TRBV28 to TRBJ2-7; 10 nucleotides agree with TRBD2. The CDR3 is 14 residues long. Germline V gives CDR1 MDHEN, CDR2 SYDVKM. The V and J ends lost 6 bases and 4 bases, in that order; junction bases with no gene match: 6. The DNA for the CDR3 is TGTGCCAGCAGGGAGGGACTAGCGTTATACGAGCAGTACTTC. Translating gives CASREGLALYEQYF.

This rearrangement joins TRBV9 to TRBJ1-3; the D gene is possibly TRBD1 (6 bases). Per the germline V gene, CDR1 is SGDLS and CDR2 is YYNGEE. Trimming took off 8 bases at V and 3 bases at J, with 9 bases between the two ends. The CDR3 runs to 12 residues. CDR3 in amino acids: CASGGYGNTIYF. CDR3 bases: TGTGCCAGTGGGGGCTATGGAAACACCATATATTTT.

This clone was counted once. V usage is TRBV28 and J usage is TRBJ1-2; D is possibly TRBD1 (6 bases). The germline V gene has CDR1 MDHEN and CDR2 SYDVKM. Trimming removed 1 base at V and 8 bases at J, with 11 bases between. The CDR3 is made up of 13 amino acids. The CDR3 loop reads CASSLSRGGGYTF. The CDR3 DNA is TGTGCCAGCAGTTTATCCAGGGGAGGCGGCTACACCTTC.

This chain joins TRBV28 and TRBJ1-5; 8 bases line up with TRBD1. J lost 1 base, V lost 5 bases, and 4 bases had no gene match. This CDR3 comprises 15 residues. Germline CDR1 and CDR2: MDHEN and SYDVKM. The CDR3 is CASSADRGSNQPQHF. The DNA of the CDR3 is TGTGCCAGCAGTGCAGACAGGGGAAGCAATCAGCCCCAGCATTTT.

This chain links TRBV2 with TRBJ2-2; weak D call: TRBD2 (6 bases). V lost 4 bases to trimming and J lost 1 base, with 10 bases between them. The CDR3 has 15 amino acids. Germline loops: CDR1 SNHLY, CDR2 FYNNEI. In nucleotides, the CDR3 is TGTGCCAGCAGTGCGGGACTCGTGAACACCGGGGAGCTGTTTTTT. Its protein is CASSAGLVNTGELFF.

The CDR3 protein is CASSSEPAEGYGYTF. CDR3 in DNA: TGCGCCAGCAGCTCCGAACCTGCGGAGGGCTATGGCTACACCTTC. J is TRBJ1-2 and V is TRBV5-1; D is undetermined. Germline CDR1 and CDR2: SGHRS and YFSETQ. This CDR3 is built from 15 residues. Trimming shortened V by 3 bases and J by 4 bases, and 16 bases separated the two germline ends.

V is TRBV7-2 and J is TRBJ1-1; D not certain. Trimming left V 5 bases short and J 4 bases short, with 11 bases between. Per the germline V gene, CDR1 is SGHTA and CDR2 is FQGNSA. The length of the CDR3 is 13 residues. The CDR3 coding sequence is TGTGCCAGCAGCCCATATATCAGCACTGAAGCTTTCTTT. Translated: CASSPYISTEAFF.

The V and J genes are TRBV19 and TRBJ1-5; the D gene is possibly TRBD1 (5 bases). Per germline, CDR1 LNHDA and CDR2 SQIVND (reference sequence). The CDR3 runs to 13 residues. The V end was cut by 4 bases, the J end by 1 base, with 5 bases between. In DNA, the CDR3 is TGTGCCAGTAGTAGGGACAGCAATCAGCCCCAGCATTTT. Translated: CASSRDSNQPQHF. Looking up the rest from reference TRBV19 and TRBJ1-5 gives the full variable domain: DGGITQSPKYLFRKEGQNVTLSCEQNLNHDAMYWYRQDPGQGLRLIYYSQIVNDFQKGDIAEGYSVSREKKESFPLTVTSAQKNPTAFYLCASSRDSNQPQHFGDGTRLSIL.

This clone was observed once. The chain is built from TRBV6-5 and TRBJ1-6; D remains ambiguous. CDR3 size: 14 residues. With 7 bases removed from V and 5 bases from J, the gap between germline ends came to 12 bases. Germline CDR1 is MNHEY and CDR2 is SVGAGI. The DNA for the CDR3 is TGTGCCAGCATGACGTCCACAGATAATTCACCCCTCCACTTT. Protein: CASMTSTDNSPLHF.

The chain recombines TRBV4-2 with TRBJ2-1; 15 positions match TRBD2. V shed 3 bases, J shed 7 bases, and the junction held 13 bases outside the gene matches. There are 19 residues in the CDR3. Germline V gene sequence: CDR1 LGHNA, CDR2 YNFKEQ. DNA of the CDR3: TGTGCCAGCAGCCATTCCGGGACTAGCGGGAGGCCAACCTCAAATGAGCAGTTCTTC. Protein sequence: CASSHSGTSGRPTSNEQFF.

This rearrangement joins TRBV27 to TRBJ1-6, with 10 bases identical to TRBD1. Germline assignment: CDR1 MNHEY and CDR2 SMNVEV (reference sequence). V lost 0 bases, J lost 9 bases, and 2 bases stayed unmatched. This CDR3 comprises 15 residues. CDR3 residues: CASSLSGTGVSPLHF. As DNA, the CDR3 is TGTGCCAGCAGTTTATCCGGGACAGGGGTTTCACCCCTCCACTTT.

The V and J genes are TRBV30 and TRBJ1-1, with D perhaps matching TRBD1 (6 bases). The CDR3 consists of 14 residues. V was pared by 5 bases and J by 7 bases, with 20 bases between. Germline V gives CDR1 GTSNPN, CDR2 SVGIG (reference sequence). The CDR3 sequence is CAWEKDSAFLEAFF. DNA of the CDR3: TGTGCCTGGGAAAAGGACAGTGCCTTCCTTGAAGCTTTCTTT.

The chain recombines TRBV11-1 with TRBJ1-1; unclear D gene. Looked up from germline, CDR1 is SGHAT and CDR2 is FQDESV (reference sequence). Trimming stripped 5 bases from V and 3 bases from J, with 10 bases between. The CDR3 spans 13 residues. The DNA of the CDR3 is TGTGCCAGCAGCCATCAGGATTACACTGAAGCTTTCTTT. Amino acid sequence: CASSHQDYTEAFF.

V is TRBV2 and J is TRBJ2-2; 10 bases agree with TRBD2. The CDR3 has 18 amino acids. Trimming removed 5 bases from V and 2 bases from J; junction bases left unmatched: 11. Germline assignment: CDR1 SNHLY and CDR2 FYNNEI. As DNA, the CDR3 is TGTGCCAGCAGTATGGGAGCGGGGGGGTTTCCCAACACCGGGGAGCTGTTTTTT. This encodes CASSMGAGGFPNTGELFF.

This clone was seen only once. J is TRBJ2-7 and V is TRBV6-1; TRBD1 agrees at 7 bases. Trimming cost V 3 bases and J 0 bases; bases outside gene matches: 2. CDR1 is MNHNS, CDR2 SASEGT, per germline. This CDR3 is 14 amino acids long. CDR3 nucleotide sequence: TGTGCCAGCAGTGAGGGGGACAGCTCCTACGAGCAGTACTTC. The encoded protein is CASSEGDSSYEQYF.